This entry concerns a single T cell receptor (beta chain). The antigen remains undetermined. These data belong to a study of T cell responses to AZD1222 COVID-19 vaccine. About the study: Doses given second, at about 4 or about 12 weeks, were pooled.

Germline V gene data show CDR1 as SGHTA and CDR2 as FQGTGA. With V trimmed by 4 bases and J by 1 base, 5 bases remained unmatched. This CDR3 is built from 16 residues. Sequencing was performed with immunoSEQ multiplex PCR; in TCRdb, only in-frame clones are kept and a portion is missing. The data show 170,000 or so clones, around 87% seen once. Study conclusions and caveats: Repertoire sampling occurred only after the peak T cell response. Just 6 or 7 people given AZD1222 tested seropositive at baseline.

The chain recombines TRBV7-3 with TRBJ2-2, with TRBD2 matching 8 bases. The clonotype originates from an adult in good health. The source was peripheral blood, collected on day 0 of AZD1222 vaccination. CDR3 in amino acids: CASSSSGRGNTGELFF. The CDR3 DNA reads TGTGCCAGCAGCTCGAGCGGGAGAGGGAACACCGGGGAGCTGTTTTTT.